This T cell receptor (beta chain) is from a study of identical twins. A template switching step contributed a universal primer site, while unique molecular identifiers were present in the cDNA. TCRdb reprocessed the 5' RACE reads with MiXCR, giving one entry per CDR3 protein. The repertoire holds 200,000 to 250,000 distinct CDR3 sequences, with roughly 7% as singletons. This clonotype was recorded at least ten times. Its target is not known. Study-wide findings and caveats: Diverse VJ usage suggested most zero-insertion clonotypes were not invariant T cells. Twins' excess sharing was less marked for out-of-frame beta sequences. Compared with unrelated sharing, twin-shared out-of-frame alpha sequences had more low-probability sequences.

The V segment lost 8 bases and the J segment 2 bases; nucleotides outside the gene matches: 5. The CDR3 loop spans 13 amino acids. Per germline, CDR1 MGHDK and CDR2 SYGVNS. The sample was also linked to a second study, of yellow fever vaccine responses in identical twins.

The clonotype comes from a woman in her late teens or twenties in good health. Sequenced: memory (CD45RO+) T cells sorted from blood. The chain uses TRBV25-1 and TRBJ2-5; TRBD2 matches at 7 bases. CDR3 sequence reads: CASGGGTQETQYF. The CDR3, as DNA: TGTGCCAGCGGGGGGGGGACGCAAGAGACCCAGTACTTC.